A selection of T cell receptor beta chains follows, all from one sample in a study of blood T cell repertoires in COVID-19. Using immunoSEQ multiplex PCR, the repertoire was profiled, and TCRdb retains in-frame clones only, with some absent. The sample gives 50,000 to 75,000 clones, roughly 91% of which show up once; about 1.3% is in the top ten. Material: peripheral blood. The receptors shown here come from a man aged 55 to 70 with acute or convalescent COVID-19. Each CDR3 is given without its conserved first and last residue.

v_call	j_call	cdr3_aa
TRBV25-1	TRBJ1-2	ASSEAQGASYGYT
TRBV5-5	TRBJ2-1	ASSLRVGQGLLAYNEQF
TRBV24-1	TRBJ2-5	ATSDPRGVETQY
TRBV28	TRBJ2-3	ASSLKGGAVDTQY
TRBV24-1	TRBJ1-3	ASPGGGNTIY
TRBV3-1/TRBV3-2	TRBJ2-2	ASSRRGLAGGLSTGELF
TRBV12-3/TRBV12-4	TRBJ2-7	ASSPSGNYEQY
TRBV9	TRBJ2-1	ASSAGGDSYNEQF
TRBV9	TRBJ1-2	ASSVATRGGDYGYT
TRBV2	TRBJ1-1	ASSEDRGHTEAF
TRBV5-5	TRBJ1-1	ASKGVTMNTEAF
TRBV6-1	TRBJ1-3	ASSEVRGNTIY
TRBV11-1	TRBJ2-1	ASSYGGSSYNEQF
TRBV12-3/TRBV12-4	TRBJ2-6	ASRRDGANVLT
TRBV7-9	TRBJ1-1	ASSLKGPRGAF
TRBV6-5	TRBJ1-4	ASSYSKVPGILF